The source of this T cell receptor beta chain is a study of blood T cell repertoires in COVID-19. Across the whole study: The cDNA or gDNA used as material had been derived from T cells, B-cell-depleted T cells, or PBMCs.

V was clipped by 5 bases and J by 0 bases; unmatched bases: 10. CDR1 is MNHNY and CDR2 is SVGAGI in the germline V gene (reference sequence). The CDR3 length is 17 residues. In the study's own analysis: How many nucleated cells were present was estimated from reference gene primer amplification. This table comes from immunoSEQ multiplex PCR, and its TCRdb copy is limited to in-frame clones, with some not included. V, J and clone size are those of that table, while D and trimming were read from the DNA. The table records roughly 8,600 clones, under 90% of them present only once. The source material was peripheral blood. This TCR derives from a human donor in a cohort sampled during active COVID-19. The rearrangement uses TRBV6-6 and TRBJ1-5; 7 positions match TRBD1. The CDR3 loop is CASSPREGAYSNQPQHF. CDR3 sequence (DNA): TGTGCCAGCAGTCCCCGAGAGGGGGCCTATAGCAATCAGCCCCAGCATTTT.